The 7 T cell receptor beta chains presented below share a single source sample, sequenced in a study of T-cell reconstitution after alpha-beta-depleted transplantation in children. Construction of the TCRbeta library involved unique molecular identifiers. TCRdb redid the calling of the PCR reads with MiXCR, one entry per CDR3 protein. The sample shows approximately 390,000 distinct CDR3 sequences, 9.5% to 13% of them seen only once. Specimen: PBMCs from the stem cell graft donor, collected from the stem cell graft. The receptors come from a human donor who donated a stem cell graft to a child with acute myeloid leukemia.

This clonotype was seen ten or more times. The chain carries TRBV4-1 and TRBJ2-2; 7 nucleotides line up with TRBD2. The CDR3 extends over 17 amino acids. With V trimmed by 0 bases and J by 6 bases, 10 bases remained unmatched. Germline values: CDR1 MGHRA, CDR2 YSYEKL. CDR3: CASSQDSGGAQSGELFF. CDR3 coding DNA: TGCGCCAGCAGCCAAGATTCGGGGGGAGCTCAATCCGGGGAGCTGTTTTTT.

This clonotype has more than one count but fewer than ten. The rearrangement joins TRBV20-1 to TRBJ1-1, with D perhaps TRBD1 (5 bases). The CDR3 is made up of 14 amino acids. Trimming pared 0 bases from V and 5 bases from J, leaving 13 bases between. CDR1 is DFQATT and CDR2 is SNEGSKA in the germline V gene (reference sequence). The CDR3 DNA follows: TGCAGTGCTAGAGATAGGCGGGCAGGGACTGAAGCTTTCTTT. As protein: CSARDRRAGTEAFF.

The chain couples TRBV5-1 to TRBJ1-1, with D possibly matching TRBD1 (5 bases). V lost 9 bases to trimming and J lost 0 bases, with 15 bases between them. Germline assignment: CDR1 SGHRS and CDR2 YFSETQ. This CDR3 region has 14 residues. The CDR3 DNA reads as TGCGCCACCCAAGGGGAGGGAGTGAACACTGAAGCTTTCTTT. As protein: CATQGEGVNTEAFF.

There are a few counts of this clonotype. The chain is built from TRBV5-1 and TRBJ2-3, with D tentatively TRBD1 or TRBD2 (5 bases each). Trimming took off 3 bases at V and 4 bases at J, with 24 bases between the two ends. Germline CDR1 and CDR2: SGHRS and YFSETQ. CDR3 length: 18 amino acids. DNA for the CDR3: TGCGCCAGCAGCTATAGGACTCCAGCGAAAGGGACGCCAGATACGCAGTATTTT. It yields the protein CASSYRTPAKGTPDTQYF.

This clonotype was seen a handful of times. V and J are TRBV12-3 or TRBV12-4 and TRBJ2-3, with D unresolved. Trimming removed 7 bases at V and 2 bases at J, with 13 bases between. This CDR3 comprises 14 residues. This CDR3 is CASNSRKTTDTQYF. The CDR3, as DNA: TGTGCCAGCAATTCCCGGAAGACCACAGATACGCAGTATTTT.

The chain recombines TRBV12-3 or TRBV12-4 with TRBJ2-2; D may match TRBD1 or TRBD2 (5 bases each). Trimming left V 1 base short and J 7 bases short, with 10 bases between. The CDR3 is 14 residues long. The CDR3 sequence: CASSLGGRGGELFF. CDR3 DNA sequence: TGTGCCAGCAGTTTAGGGGGGAGAGGCGGGGAGCTGTTTTTT.

This clonotype was picked up a small number of times. The V and J genes are TRBV12-3 or TRBV12-4 and TRBJ1-5; D gene unclear. Trimming pared 1 base from V and 9 bases from J, leaving 7 bases between. This CDR3 has 12 amino acids. In DNA, the CDR3 is TGTGCCAGCAGTTTAGGCGGATCGCCCCAGCATTTT. Encoded protein: CASSLGGSPQHF.